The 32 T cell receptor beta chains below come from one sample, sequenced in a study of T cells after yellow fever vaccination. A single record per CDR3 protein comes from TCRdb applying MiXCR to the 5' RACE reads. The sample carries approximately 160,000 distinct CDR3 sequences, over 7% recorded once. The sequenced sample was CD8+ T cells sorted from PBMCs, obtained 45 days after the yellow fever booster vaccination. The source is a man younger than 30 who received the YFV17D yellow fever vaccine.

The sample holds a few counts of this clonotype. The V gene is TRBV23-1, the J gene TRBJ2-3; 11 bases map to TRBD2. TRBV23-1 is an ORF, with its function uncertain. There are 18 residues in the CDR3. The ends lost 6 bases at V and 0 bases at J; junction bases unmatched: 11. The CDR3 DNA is TGCGCCAGCAGCTCCGCGACTAGCGGGGCTTATAGCACAGATACGCAGTATTTT. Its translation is CASSSATSGAYSTDTQYF.

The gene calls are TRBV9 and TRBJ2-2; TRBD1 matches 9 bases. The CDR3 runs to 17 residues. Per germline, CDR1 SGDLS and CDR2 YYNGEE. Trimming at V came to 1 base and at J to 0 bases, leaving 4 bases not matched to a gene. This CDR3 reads CASSVTRDRANTGELFF. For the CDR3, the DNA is TGTGCCAGCAGCGTAACCCGGGACAGGGCGAACACCGGGGAGCTGTTTTTT.

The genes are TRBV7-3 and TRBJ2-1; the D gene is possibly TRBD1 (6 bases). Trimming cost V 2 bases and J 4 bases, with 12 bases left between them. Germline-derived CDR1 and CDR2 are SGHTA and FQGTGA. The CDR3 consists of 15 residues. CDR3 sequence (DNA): TGTGCCAGCAGCTTATTTGAGGACAGATACAATGAGCAGTTCTTC. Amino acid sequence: CASSLFEDRYNEQFF.

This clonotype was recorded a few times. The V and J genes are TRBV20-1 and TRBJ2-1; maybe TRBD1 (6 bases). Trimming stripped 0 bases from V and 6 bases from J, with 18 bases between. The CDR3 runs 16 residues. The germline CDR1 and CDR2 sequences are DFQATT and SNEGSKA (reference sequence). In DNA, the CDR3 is TGCAGTGCTAGAGAATCCCCCCAGGGGCCGGTCAATGAGCAGTTCTTC. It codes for CSARESPQGPVNEQFF.

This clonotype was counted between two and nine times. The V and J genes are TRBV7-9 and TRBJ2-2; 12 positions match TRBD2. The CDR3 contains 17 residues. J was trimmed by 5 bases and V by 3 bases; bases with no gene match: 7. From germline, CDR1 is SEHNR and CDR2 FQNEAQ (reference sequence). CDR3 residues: CASSFLTSGGPTGELFF. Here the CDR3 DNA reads TGTGCCAGCAGCTTCCTAACTAGCGGGGGGCCGACCGGGGAGCTGTTTTTT. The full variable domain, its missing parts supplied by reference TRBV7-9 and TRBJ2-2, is DTGVSQNPRHKITKRGQNVTFRCDPISEHNRLYWYRQTLGQGPEFLTYFQNEAQLEKSRLLSDRFSAERPKGSFSTLEIQRTEQGDSAMYLCASSFLTSGGPTGELFFGEGSRLTVL.

CDR3 loop: CASSQVFEGRNEQFF. CDR3 nucleotides: TGCGCCAGCAGCCAAGTCTTTGAGGGGAGGAATGAGCAGTTCTTC. This chain links TRBV4-1 with TRBJ2-1; possible D gene TRBD2, 6 bases. The CDR3 has 15 residues. V was trimmed by 1 base and J by 7 bases, leaving 14 bases between them. CDR1 and CDR2 (germline): MGHRA, YSYEKL.

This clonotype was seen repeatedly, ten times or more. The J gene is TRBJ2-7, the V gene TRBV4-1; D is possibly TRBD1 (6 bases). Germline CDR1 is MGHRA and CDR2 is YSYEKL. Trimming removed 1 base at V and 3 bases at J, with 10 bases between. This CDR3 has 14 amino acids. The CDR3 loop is CASSQARGVYEQYF. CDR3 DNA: TGCGCCAGCAGCCAAGCCAGGGGAGTCTACGAGCAGTACTTC.

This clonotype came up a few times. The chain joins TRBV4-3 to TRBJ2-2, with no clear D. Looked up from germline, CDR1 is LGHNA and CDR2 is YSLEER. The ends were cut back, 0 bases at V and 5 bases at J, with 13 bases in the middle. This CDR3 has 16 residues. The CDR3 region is CASSQDTVRRTGELFF. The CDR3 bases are TGCGCCAGCAGCCAAGATACCGTAAGGAGAACCGGGGAGCTGTTTTTT.

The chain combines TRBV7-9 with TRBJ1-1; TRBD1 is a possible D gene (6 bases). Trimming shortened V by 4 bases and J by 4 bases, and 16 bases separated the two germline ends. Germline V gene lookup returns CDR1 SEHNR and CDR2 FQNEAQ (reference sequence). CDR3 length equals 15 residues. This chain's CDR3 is CASSSVGAGGTEAFF. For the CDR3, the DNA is TGTGCCAGCAGCTCCGTGGGGGCCGGGGGCACTGAAGCTTTCTTT. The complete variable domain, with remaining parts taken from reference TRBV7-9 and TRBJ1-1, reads DTGVSQNPRHKITKRGQNVTFRCDPISEHNRLYWYRQTLGQGPEFLTYFQNEAQLEKSRLLSDRFSAERPKGSFSTLEIQRTEQGDSAMYLCASSSVGAGGTEAFFGQGTRLTVV.

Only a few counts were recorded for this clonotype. The CDR3 DNA reads as TGCGCCAGCAGCTTCCGGACTAGCGGGGGGTTGGATGAGCAGTTCTTC. This sequence encodes CASSFRTSGGLDEQFF. V usage is TRBV5-1 and J usage is TRBJ2-1, with 14 bases matching TRBD2. CDR1 is SGHRS, CDR2 YFSETQ, per germline. V shed 2 bases, J shed 8 bases, and the junction held 6 bases outside the gene matches. The CDR3 has 16 amino acids.

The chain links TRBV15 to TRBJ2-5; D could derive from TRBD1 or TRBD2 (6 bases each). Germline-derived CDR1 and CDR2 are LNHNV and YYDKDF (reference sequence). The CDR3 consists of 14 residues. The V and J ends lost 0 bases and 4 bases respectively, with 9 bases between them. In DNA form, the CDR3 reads TGTGCCACCAGCAGAGAGGGGGGCTTAGAGACCCAGTACTTC. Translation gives CATSREGGLETQYF.

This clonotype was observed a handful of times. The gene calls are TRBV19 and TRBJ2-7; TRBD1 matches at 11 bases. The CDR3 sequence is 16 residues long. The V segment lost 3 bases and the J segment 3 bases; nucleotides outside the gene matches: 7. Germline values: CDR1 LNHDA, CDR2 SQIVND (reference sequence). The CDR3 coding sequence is TGTGCCAGTAGTATCCGGACAGGGGGCAACGACTACGAGCAGTACTTC. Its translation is CASSIRTGGNDYEQYF.

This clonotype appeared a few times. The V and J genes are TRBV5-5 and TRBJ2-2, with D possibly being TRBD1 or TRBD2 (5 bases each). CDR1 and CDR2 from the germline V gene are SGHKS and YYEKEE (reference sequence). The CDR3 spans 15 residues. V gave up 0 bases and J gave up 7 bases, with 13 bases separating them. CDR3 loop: CASSLAEGMDGELFF. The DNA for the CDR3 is TGTGCCAGCAGCTTGGCAGAGGGGATGGACGGGGAGCTGTTTTTT.

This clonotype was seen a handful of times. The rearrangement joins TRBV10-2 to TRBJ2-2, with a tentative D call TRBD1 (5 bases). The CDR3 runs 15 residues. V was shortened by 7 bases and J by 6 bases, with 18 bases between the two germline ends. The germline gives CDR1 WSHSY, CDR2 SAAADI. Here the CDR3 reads CASTRTTVIAGELFF. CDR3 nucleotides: TGCGCCAGCACTAGAACGACAGTTATAGCCGGGGAGCTGTTTTTT.

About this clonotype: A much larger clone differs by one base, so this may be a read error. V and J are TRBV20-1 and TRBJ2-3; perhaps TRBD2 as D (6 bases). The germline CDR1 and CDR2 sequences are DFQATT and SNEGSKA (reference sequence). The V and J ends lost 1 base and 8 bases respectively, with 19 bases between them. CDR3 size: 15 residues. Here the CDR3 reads CSARGLVGGLVTQYF. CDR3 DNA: TGCAGTGCTAGAGGACTAGTGGGGGGTTTGGTTACGCAGTATTTT.

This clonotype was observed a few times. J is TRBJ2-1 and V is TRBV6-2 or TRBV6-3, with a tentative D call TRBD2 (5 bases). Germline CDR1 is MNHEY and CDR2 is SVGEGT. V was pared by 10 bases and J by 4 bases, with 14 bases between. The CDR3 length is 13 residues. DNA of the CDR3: TGTGCCATCGGGGTTGGGCTTTACAATGAGCAGTTCTTC. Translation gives CAIGVGLYNEQFF.

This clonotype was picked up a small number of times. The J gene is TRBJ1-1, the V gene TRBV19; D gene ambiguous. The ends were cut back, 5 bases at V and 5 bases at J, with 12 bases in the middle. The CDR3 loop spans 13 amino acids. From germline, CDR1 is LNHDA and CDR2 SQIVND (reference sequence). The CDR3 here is CASSLRRETEAFF. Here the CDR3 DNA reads TGTGCCAGTAGTCTACGACGGGAGACTGAAGCTTTCTTT. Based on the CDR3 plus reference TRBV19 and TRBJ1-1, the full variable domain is DGGITQSPKYLFRKEGQNVTLSCEQNLNHDAMYWYRQDPGQGLRLIYYSQIVNDFQKGDIAEGYSVSREKKESFPLTVTSAQKNPTAFYLCASSLRRETEAFFGQGTRLTVV.

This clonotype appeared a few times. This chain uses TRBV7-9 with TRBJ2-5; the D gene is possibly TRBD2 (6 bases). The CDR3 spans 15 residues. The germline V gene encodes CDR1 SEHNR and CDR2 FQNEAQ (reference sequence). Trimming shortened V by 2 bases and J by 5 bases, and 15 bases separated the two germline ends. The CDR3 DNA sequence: TGTGCCAGCAGCTTAAGATCCCGGGGGTTGGAGACCCAGTACTTC. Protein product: CASSLRSRGLETQYF.

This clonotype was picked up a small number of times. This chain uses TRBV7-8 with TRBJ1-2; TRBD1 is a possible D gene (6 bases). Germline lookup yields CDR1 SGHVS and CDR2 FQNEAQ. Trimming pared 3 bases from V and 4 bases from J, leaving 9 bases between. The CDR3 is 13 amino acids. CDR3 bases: TGTGCCAGCAGCTTTGGGGGGGCCTATGGCTACACCTTC. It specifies CASSFGGAYGYTF.

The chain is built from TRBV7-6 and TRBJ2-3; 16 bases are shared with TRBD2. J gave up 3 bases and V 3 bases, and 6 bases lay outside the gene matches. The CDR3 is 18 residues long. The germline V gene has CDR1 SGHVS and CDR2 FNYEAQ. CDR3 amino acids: CASSLGLAGGPVTDTQYF. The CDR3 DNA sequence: TGTGCCAGCAGCTTGGGACTAGCGGGGGGGCCAGTGACAGATACGCAGTATTTT.

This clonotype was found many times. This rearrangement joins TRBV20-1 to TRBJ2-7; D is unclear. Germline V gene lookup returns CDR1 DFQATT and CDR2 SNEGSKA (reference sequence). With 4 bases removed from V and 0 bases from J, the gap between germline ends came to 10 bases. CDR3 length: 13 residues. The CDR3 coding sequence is TGCAGTGCTAAACAGCGAAACTCCTACGAGCAGTACTTC. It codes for CSAKQRNSYEQYF.

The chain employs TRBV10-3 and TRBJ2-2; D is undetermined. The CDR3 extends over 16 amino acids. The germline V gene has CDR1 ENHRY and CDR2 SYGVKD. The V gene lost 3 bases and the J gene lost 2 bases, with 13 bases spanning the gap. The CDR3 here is CAISDPEVSNTGELFF. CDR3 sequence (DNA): TGTGCCATCAGTGACCCCGAGGTGTCCAACACCGGGGAGCTGTTTTTT.

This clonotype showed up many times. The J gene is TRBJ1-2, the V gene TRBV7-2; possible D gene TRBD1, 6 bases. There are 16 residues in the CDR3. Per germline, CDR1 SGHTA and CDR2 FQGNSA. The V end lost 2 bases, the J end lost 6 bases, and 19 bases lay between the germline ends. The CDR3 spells CASSLKGHNTLDGYTF. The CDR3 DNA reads TGTGCCAGCAGCTTAAAGGGACACAATACCCTAGATGGCTACACCTTC.

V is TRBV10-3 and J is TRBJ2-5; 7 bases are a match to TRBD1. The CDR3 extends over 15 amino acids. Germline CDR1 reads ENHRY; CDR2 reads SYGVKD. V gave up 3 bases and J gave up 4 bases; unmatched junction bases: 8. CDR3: CAISEQGMRGETQYF. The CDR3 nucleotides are TGTGCCATCAGTGAACAGGGGATGAGAGGAGAGACCCAGTACTTC.

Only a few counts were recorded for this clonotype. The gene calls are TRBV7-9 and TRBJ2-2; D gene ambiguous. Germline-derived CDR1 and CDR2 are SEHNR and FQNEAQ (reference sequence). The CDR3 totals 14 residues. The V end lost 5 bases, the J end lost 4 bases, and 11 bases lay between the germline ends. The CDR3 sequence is CASSLVMFTGELFF. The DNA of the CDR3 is TGTGCCAGCAGCCTCGTAATGTTCACCGGGGAGCTGTTTTTT. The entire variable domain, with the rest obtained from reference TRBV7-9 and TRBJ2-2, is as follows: DTGVSQNPRHKITKRGQNVTFRCDPISEHNRLYWYRQTLGQGPEFLTYFQNEAQLEKSRLLSDRFSAERPKGSFSTLEIQRTEQGDSAMYLCASSLVMFTGELFFGEGSRLTVL.

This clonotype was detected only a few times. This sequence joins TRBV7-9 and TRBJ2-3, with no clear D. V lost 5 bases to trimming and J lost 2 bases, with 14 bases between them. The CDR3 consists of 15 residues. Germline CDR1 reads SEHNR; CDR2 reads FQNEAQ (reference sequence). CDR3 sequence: CASSPGVSYTDTQYF. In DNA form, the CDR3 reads TGTGCCAGCAGCCCTGGGGTATCATACACAGATACGCAGTATTTT.

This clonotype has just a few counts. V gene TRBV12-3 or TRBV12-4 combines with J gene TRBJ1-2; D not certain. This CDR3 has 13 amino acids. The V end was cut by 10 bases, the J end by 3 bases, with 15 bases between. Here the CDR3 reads CATDGPRHYGYTF. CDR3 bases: TGTGCCACCGACGGCCCTCGGCACTATGGCTACACCTTC.

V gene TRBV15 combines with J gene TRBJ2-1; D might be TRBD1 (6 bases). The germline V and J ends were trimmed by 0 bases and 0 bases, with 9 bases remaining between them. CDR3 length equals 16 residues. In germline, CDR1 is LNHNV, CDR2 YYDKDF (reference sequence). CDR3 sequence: CATSREGGNSYNEQFF. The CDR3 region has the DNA TGTGCCACCAGCAGAGAAGGGGGAAACTCCTACAATGAGCAGTTCTTC.

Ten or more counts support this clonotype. CDR3 loop: CASSLTSGGADYEQYF. The CDR3 nucleotides read TGTGCCAGCAGCTTGACCAGCGGGGGAGCCGACTACGAGCAGTACTTC. J is TRBJ2-7 and V is TRBV7-6, with 8 bases matching TRBD2. The CDR3 has 16 residues. Germline CDR1 reads SGHVS; CDR2 reads FNYEAQ. V shed 3 bases and J 3 bases; nucleotides not matched to a gene: 10.

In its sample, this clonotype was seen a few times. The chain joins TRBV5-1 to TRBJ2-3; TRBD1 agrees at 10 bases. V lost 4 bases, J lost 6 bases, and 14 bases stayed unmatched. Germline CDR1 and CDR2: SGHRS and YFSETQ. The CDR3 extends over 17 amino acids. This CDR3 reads CASSPPRRTGGMDTQYF. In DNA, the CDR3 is TGCGCCAGCAGCCCCCCCCGAAGGACAGGGGGAATGGATACGCAGTATTTT.

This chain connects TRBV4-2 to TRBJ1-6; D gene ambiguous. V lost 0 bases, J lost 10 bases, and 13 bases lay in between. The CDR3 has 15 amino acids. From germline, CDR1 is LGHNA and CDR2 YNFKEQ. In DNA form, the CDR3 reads TGTGCCAGCAGCCAAGATCGATACAGTATGTCACCCCTCCACTTT. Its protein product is CASSQDRYSMSPLHF.

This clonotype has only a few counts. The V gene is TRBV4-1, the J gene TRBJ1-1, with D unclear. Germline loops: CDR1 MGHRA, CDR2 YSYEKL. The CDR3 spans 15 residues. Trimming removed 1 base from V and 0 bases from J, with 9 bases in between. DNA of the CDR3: TGCGCCAGCAGCCAAGGGGCAGGACTGAACACTGAAGCTTTCTTT. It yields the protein CASSQGAGLNTEAFF.